These 14 T cell receptor beta chains originate from one sample sequenced in a study of beta chain features in type 1 diabetes. Sequenced material consisted of expressed TCRB transcripts (all of the isolated RNA was reverse transcribed). Profiling relied on immunoSEQ multiplex PCR, and the TCRdb table lists in-frame clones only, not all of them. The data show hundreds of thousands of clones, around 68% seen once. Sequenced input: naive CD4+ T cells from blood. The receptors shown here come from a man younger than 45 in good health.

This clone was observed a handful of times. The chain joins TRBV18 to TRBJ1-1; D gene unclear. Germline V gene data show CDR1 as KGHSH and CDR2 as LQKENI. The CDR3 spans 15 residues. V was shortened by 0 bases and J by 0 bases, with 8 bases between the two germline ends. The CDR3 DNA is TGTGCCAGCTCACCACCCCGAACCATGAACACTGAAGCTTTCTTT. This translates into CASSPPRTMNTEAFF.

V usage is TRBV29-1 and J usage is TRBJ2-2, with unresolved D. The CDR3 totals 12 residues. The V end lost 7 bases, the J end lost 1 base, and 7 bases lay between the germline ends. Germline lookup yields CDR1 SQVTM and CDR2 ANQGSEA. The CDR3: CSAPVNTGELFF. The CDR3 DNA is TGCAGCGCTCCGGTGAACACCGGGGAGCTGTTTTTT.

V and J are TRBV18 and TRBJ1-6; no clear D. Per the germline V gene, CDR1 is KGHSH and CDR2 is LQKENI. This CDR3 region has 16 residues. The V gene lost 3 bases and the J gene lost 5 bases, with 14 bases spanning the gap. The CDR3: CASSPLLRMDNSPLHF. CDR3 DNA: TGTGCCAGCTCACCTCTACTGCGTATGGATAATTCACCCCTCCACTTT.

Points on this clone: Other DNA sequences in the sample encode the same CDR3. The chain recombines TRBV30 with TRBJ1-3, with D possibly TRBD1 on 5 matching bases. The CDR3 totals 15 residues. Per germline, CDR1 GTSNPN and CDR2 SVGIG (reference sequence). V was shortened by 0 bases and J by 2 bases, with 11 bases between the two germline ends. Written as DNA, the CDR3 is TGTGCCTGGAGTGTACGGAAGGGGACTGGAAACACCATATATTTT. This gives the protein CAWSVRKGTGNTIYF.

The chain has TRBV5-4 and TRBJ2-3, with D perhaps TRBD1 or TRBD2 (6 bases each). This CDR3 has 13 residues. V was pared by 4 bases and J by 2 bases, with 8 bases between. Germline V CDR1 and CDR2: SGHNT, YYREEE (reference sequence). CDR3 amino acids: CASSRGPTDTQYF. Here the CDR3 DNA reads TGTGCCAGCAGCCGGGGGCCCACAGATACGCAGTATTTT.

This clone is a singleton in its sample. V and J are TRBV4-2 and TRBJ1-4, with D perhaps matching TRBD1 (6 bases). Germline lookup yields CDR1 LGHNA and CDR2 YNFKEQ. The CDR3 spans 14 residues. Trimming left V 1 base short and J 7 bases short, with 10 bases between. CDR3 residues: CASSQGGPGEKLFF. CDR3 in DNA: TGTGCCAGCAGCCAAGGGGGGCCGGGTGAAAAACTGTTTTTT.

The CDR3 nucleotides are TGCAGCGTTGCTCCCTTGGGACTTGGGGGCACTGAAGCTTTCTTT. Translated: CSVAPLGLGGTEAFF. The V call is TRBV29-1, the J call TRBJ1-1; weak D call: TRBD1 (5 bases). The V gene lost 4 bases and the J gene lost 4 bases, with 19 bases spanning the gap. From germline, CDR1 is SQVTM and CDR2 ANQGSEA. This CDR3 is 15 amino acids long.

The V and J genes are TRBV30 and TRBJ2-1; 7 bases are a match to TRBD2. V trimming: 6 bases; J trimming: 6 bases; junction bases outside the gene matches: 11. The germline V gene has CDR1 GTSNPN and CDR2 SVGIG (reference sequence). The length of the CDR3 is 14 residues. The CDR3 is CACLRDGTTNEQFF. The CDR3 bases are TGTGCCTGCCTCCGGGACGGGACTACCAATGAGCAGTTCTTC.

In its sample, this clone was seen a few times. The CDR3, as DNA: TGTGCCAGCAGAAAACTAGCGGGCTCCCAAGAGACCCAGTACTTC. Residues: CASRKLAGSQETQYF. The chain is built from TRBV7-9 and TRBJ2-5; 9 nucleotides match TRBD2. The CDR3 consists of 15 residues. CDR1 is SEHNR and CDR2 is FQNEAQ in the germline V gene (reference sequence). Trimming took 6 bases from V and 1 from J; bases not matched to a gene: 6.

This rearrangement joins TRBV4-2 to TRBJ2-2; D is undetermined. The ends were cut back, 4 bases at V and 5 bases at J, with 14 bases in the middle. The germline V gene has CDR1 LGHNA and CDR2 YNFKEQ. This CDR3 spans 15 amino acids. CDR3: CASSPPRVWTGELFF. Here the CDR3 DNA reads TGTGCCAGCAGCCCTCCCCGTGTTTGGACCGGGGAGCTGTTTTTT.

The V call is TRBV2, the J call TRBJ1-5, with 7 bases that match TRBD1. The germline V gene encodes CDR1 SNHLY and CDR2 FYNNEI. The CDR3 totals 14 residues. With V trimmed by 3 bases and J by 6 bases, 5 bases remained unmatched. The CDR3 sequence: CASSEQGGLQPQHF. The CDR3 bases are TGTGCCAGCAGTGAGCAAGGGGGCCTTCAGCCCCAGCATTTT.

The chain uses TRBV30 and TRBJ2-5; D might be TRBD2 (5 bases). This CDR3 contains 12 residues. The germline V gene encodes CDR1 GTSNPN and CDR2 SVGIG (reference sequence). Trimming left V 1 base short and J 5 bases short, with 8 bases between. CDR3 region: CAWSEVAETQYF. CDR3 sequence (DNA): TGTGCCTGGAGTGAGGTAGCGGAGACCCAGTACTTC.

This sequence joins TRBV7-2 and TRBJ2-1, with a tentative D call TRBD2 (6 bases). CDR1 is SGHTA and CDR2 is FQGNSA in the germline V gene. Trimming took 5 bases from V and 0 from J, leaving 11 bases between them. This CDR3 has 15 residues. DNA for the CDR3: TGTGCCAGCAGCCCTGGAGGGATCTCCTACAATGAGCAGTTCTTC. It encodes CASSPGGISYNEQFF.

This clone was seen once. The chain uses TRBV7-9 and TRBJ2-5; 7 bases agree with TRBD1. V gave up 5 bases and J gave up 2 bases; unmatched junction bases: 5. The CDR3 totals 14 residues. CDR1 SEHNR and CDR2 FQNEAQ come from the germline V gene (reference sequence). This chain's CDR3 is CASSRDRVQETQYF. As DNA, the CDR3 is TGTGCCAGCAGCCGTGACAGGGTGCAAGAGACCCAGTACTTC.